Sequencing of this T cell receptor (beta chain) was carried out in a study of T cell responses to AZD1222 COVID-19 vaccine. Study-wide points: White British ancestry dominated among donors, who included more females, and clonal diversity was possibly underestimated. Among AZD1222 vaccinees, only five to seven were seropositive at baseline. Nearly half of unique spike-specific TCRs reportedly avoided B.1.351 and B.1.1.7 mutated regions.

Produced via immunoSEQ multiplex PCR; TCRdb's table is partial and in-frame only. Here the sample spans approximately 110,000 clones, nearly 90% being singletons. Of note for this clone: Its antigen is unidentified.

Germline V lookup: CDR1 SGHRS, CDR2 YFSETQ. The CDR3 has 17 residues. Trimming cost V 6 bases and J 0 bases; bases outside gene matches: 13. Sequencing used peripheral blood, obtained 28 days after the second AZD1222 dose. This sequence was found in an adult who received the AZD1222 COVID-19 vaccine. The chain combines TRBV5-1 with TRBJ2-3; 7 bases agree with TRBD2. CDR3 DNA sequence: TGCGCCAGCACAAGGGTGGCGGGAGTCTTAAGCACAGATACGCAGTATTTT. As protein: CASTRVAGVLSTDTQYF.